These T cell receptor beta chains were read from a single sample in a study of blood T cell repertoires in COVID-19. Profiled with immunoSEQ multiplex PCR; TCRdb holds only in-frame clones, not every one. Counted here are approximately 670,000 clones, around 90% occurring once; the ten biggest clones make up roughly 0.25%. Sequenced sample: peripheral blood. The receptors stem from a woman younger than 30 with acute or convalescent COVID-19. The CDR3 runs from the conserved cysteine through the conserved F or W. The D gene is left open where the match is weak. Clone size, where shown, is once, few, many, or a class for clones that have expanded.

V	size	D	J	DNA	CDR3
TRBV5-4	NA	NA	TRBJ2-2	TGTGCCAGCAGCTTGGGGGCCGGCGGGGAGCTGTTTTTT	CASSLGAGGELFF
TRBV7-9	once	NA	TRBJ1-5	TGTGCCAGCAGCTTATCTTCGAGTCAGCCCCAGCATTTT	CASSLSSSQPQHF
TRBV6-5	NA	TRBD1	TRBJ1-1	TGTGCCAGCAGTTACTCGTGGACAGGGACTGAAGCTTTCTTT	CASSYSWTGTEAFF
TRBV6-2/TRBV6-3	NA	NA	TRBJ2-7	TGTGCCAGCAGTTCCCTACAGGGGACTTCCTACGAGCAGTACTTC	CASSSLQGTSYEQYF
TRBV7-2	once	NA	TRBJ2-3	TGTGCCAGCAGCCCTCCTCGCGGGGGCACAGATACGCAGTATTTT	CASSPPRGGTDTQYF
TRBV18	NA	TRBD1	TRBJ1-5	TGTGCCAGCTCAACCGGGACAGAGGGTCAGCCCCAGCATTTT	CASSTGTEGQPQHF
TRBV3-1/TRBV3-2	NA	TRBD1	TRBJ2-1	TGTGCCAGCAGCCACGACAGGGGTATCTTTAGGGGTAGGGACAATGAGCAGTTCTTC	CASSHDRGIFRGRDNEQFF
TRBV29-1	NA	NA	TRBJ1-1	TGCAGCGTTGCCCCCCGAGATAACACAGGCCTGAACACTGAAGCTTTCTTT	CSVAPRDNTGLNTEAFF
TRBV7-9	NA	NA	TRBJ1-1	TGTGCCAGCAGCTCCCCGGGACACCTAGCCTTGAACACTGAAGCTTTCTTT	CASSSPGHLALNTEAFF
TRBV2	NA	NA	TRBJ1-1	TGTGCCAGCAGGGACTTGGGGGGGACCACTGAAGCTTTCTTT	CASRDLGGTTEAFF